The clone carrying this T cell receptor beta chain was detected a few times. The same CDR3 also results from other DNA sequences found in this sample. Here immunoSEQ multiplex PCR was the method, and the copy in TCRdb shows in-frame clones only, minus some. This table has hundreds of thousands of clones, around 87% appearing once. Participants, roughly 18 to 100 years old, spanned approximately 25 US areas. What the recovered Cohort 3 donors had was two negative PCRs, clearance, or symptom resolution. Trimming stripped 5 bases from V and 11 bases from J, with 9 bases between. Germline loops: CDR1 SEHNR, CDR2 FQNEAQ (reference sequence). CDR3 length equals 10 residues. These data originate in a study of blood T cell repertoires in COVID-19. Study-wide context: Sample material is recorded as cDNA or gDNA derived from T cells, B-cell-depleted T cells, or PBMCs.

The TCR sequence derives from a woman aged 45-60 years who had recovered from COVID-19. Specimen: PBMCs or T cells enriched from blood (not recorded which). The chain is built from TRBV7-9 and TRBJ1-1, with a tentative D call TRBD1 (5 bases). The CDR3 DNA sequence: TGTGCCAGCAGCCCCGGGGGTGCTTTCTTT. It is translated as CASSPGGAFF.